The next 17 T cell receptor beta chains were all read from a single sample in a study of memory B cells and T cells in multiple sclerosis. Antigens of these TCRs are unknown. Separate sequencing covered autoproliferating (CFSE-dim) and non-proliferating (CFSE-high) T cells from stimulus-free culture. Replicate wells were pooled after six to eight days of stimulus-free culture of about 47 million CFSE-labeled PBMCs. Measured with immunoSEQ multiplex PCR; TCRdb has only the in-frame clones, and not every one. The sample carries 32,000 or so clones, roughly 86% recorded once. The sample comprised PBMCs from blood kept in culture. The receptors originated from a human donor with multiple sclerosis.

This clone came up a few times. CDR3 nucleotide sequence: TGTGCCAGCAGCTCCGTGGACTGGGGGTCACCCCTCCACTTT. Translating gives CASSSVDWGSPLHF. The chain is built from TRBV7-9 and TRBJ1-6; a possible D gene is TRBD1 (5 bases). V lost 4 bases and J lost 10, with 14 bases in between. The CDR3 covers 14 residues. Germline CDR1 reads SEHNR; CDR2 reads FQNEAQ (reference sequence).

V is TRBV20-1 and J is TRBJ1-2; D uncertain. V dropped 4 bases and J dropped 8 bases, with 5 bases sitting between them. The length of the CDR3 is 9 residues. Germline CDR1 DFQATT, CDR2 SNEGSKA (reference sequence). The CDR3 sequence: CSAKRGYTF. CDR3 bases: TGCAGTGCTAAACGGGGCTACACCTTC.

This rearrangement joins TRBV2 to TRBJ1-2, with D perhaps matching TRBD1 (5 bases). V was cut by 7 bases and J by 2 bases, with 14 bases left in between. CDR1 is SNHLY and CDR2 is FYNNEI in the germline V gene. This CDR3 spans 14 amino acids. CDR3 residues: CASTGGGPNYGYTF. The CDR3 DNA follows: TGTGCCAGCACCGGGGGAGGTCCCAACTATGGCTACACCTTC. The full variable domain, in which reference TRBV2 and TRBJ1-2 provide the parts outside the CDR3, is EPEVTQTPSHQVTQMGQEVILRCVPISNHLYFYWYRQILGQKVEFLVSFYNNEISEKSEIFDDQFSVERPDGSNFTLKIRSTKLEDSAMYFCASTGGGPNYGYTFGSGTRLTVV.

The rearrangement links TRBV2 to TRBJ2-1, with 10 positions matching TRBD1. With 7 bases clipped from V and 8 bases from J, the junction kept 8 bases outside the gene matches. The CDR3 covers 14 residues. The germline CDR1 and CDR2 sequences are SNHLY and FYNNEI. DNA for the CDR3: TGTGCCAGCACCCGGGACAGGGGCTTCGATGAGCAGTTCTTC. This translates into CASTRDRGFDEQFF.

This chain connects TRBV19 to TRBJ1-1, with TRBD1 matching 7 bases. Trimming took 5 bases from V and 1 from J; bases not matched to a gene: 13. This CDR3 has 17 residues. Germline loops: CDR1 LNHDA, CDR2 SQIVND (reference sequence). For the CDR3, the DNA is TGTGCCAGTAGTCCCCTGACAGGGCCAATAGAGAACACTGAAGCTTTCTTT. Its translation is CASSPLTGPIENTEAFF.

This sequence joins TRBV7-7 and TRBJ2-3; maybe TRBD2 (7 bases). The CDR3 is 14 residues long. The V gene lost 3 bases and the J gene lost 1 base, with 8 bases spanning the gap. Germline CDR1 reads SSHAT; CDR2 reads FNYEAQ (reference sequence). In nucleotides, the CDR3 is TGTGCCAGCAGCTTGGGGGGGCGCACAGATACGCAGTATTTT. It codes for CASSLGGRTDTQYF.

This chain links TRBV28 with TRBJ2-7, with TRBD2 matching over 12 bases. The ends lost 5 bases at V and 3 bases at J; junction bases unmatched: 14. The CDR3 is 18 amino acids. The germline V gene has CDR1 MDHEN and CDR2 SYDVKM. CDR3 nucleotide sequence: TGTGCCAGCAGTCCGTCTCCCGGGACTAGCGGGTATGTCTACGAGCAGTACTTC. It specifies CASSPSPGTSGYVYEQYF. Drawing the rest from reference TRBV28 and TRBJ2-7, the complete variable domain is DVKVTQSSRYLVKRTGEKVFLECVQDMDHENMFWYRQDPGLGLRLIYFSYDVKMKEKGDIPEGYSVSREKKERFSLILESASTNQTSMYLCASSPSPGTSGYVYEQYFGPGTRLTVT.

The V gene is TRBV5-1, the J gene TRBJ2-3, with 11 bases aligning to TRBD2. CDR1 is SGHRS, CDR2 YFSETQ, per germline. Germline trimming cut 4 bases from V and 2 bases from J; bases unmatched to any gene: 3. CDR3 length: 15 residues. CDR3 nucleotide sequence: TGCGCCAGCAGCGGGGGACTAGCGGCCACAGATACGCAGTATTTT. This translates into CASSGGLAATDTQYF.

This chain's CDR3 is CASSPPGGSGRPYEQYF. The CDR3 DNA follows: TGTGCCAGCAGCCCCCCAGGGGGTAGCGGGAGGCCCTACGAGCAGTACTTC. The chain has TRBV5-6 and TRBJ2-7; TRBD2 agrees at 10 bases. Per germline, CDR1 SGHDT and CDR2 YYEEEE. V lost 4 bases, J lost 2 bases, and 12 bases stayed unmatched. This CDR3 comprises 17 residues.

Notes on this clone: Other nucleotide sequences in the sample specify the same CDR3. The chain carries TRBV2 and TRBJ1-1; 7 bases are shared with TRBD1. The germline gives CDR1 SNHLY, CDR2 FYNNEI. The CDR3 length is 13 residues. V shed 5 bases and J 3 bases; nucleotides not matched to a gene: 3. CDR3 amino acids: CASSLDRDTEAFF. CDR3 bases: TGTGCCAGCAGTTTAGACAGGGACACTGAAGCTTTCTTT.

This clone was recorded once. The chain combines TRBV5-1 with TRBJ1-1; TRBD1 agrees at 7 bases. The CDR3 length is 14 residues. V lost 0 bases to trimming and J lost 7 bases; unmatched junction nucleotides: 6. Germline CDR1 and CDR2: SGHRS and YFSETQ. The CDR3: CASSLGQGFDEAFF. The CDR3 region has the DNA TGCGCCAGCAGCTTGGGACAGGGATTTGATGAAGCTTTCTTT.

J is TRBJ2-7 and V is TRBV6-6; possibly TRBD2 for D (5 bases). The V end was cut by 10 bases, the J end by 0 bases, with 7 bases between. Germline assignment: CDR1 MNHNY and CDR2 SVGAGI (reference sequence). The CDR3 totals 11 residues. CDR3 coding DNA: TGTGCCACAGGAGGCTCCTACGAGCAGTACTTC. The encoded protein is CATGGSYEQYF.

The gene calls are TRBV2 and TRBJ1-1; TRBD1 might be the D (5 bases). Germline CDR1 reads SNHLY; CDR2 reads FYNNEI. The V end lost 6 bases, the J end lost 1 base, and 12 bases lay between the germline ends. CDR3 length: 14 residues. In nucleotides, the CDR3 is TGTGCCAGCAGGCCCTGGGGCTCGAACACTGAAGCTTTCTTT. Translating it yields CASRPWGSNTEAFF.

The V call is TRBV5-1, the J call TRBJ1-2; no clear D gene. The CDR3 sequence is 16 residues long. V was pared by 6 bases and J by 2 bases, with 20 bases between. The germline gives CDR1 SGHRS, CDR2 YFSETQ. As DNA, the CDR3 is TGCGCCAGCATTCTCGGAGGGCAGAGTCTGAACTATGGCTACACCTTC. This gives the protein CASILGGQSLNYGYTF. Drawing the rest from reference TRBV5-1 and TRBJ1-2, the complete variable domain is KAGVTQTPRYLIKTRGQQVTLSCSPISGHRSVSWYQQTPGQGLQFLFEYFSETQRNKGNFPGRFSGRQFSNSRSEMNVSTLELGDSALYLCASILGGQSLNYGYTFGSGTRLTVV.

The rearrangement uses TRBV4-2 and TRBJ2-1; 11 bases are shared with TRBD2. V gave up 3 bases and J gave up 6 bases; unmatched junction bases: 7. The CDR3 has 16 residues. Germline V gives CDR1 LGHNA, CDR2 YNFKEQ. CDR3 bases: TGTGCCAGCAGCCAGTTTCTAGCGGGAGGCTCCAATGAGCAGTTCTTC. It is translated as CASSQFLAGGSNEQFF.

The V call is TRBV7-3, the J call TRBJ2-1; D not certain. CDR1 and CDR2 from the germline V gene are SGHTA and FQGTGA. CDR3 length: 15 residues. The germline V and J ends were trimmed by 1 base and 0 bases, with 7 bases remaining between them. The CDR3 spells CASSLKGPSYNEQFF. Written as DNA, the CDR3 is TGTGCCAGCAGCTTAAAGGGCCCCTCCTACAATGAGCAGTTCTTC.

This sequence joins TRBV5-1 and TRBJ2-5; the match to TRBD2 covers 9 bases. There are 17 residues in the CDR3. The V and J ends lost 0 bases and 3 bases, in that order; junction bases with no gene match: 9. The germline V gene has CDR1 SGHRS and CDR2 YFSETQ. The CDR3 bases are TGCGCCAGCAGCTTGGCTGTCGGCGGGGGGGCAGAAGAGACCCAGTACTTC. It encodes CASSLAVGGGAEETQYF. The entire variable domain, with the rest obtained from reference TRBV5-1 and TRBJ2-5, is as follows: KAGVTQTPRYLIKTRGQQVTLSCSPISGHRSVSWYQQTPGQGLQFLFEYFSETQRNKGNFPGRFSGRQFSNSRSEMNVSTLELGDSALYLCASSLAVGGGAEETQYFGPGTRLLVL.